These 15 T cell receptor beta chains share one sample of origin, sequenced in a study of T cell repertoires in cytomegalovirus infection. These receptors are not linked to any known antigen. One entry per CDR3 protein, called by TCRdb with MiXCR from the reads. This table has about 770,000 distinct CDR3 sequences, approximately 32% appearing once. This sample comprised cultured CD8+ T cells from PBMCs, obtained from culture after CMV antigen stimulation. The receptors here all came from a human donor in good health (CMV status not recorded). Some clones in this sample may be carry-over from other donors' samples.

This clonotype occurred many times. CDR3 in DNA: TGTGCCAGCAGCCACCCCGGGACAGGGACCTACGAGCAGTACTTC. Amino acids: CASSHPGTGTYEQYF. The rearrangement links TRBV14 to TRBJ2-7, with 9 bases aligning to TRBD1. Germline CDR1 reads SGHDN; CDR2 reads FVKESK. Trimming cost V 3 bases and J 2 bases; bases outside gene matches: 5. The CDR3 is 15 amino acids.

This rearrangement joins TRBV4-2 to TRBJ1-4; no clear D. V lost 2 bases and J 2 bases, leaving 9 bases between the germline ends. The CDR3 is made up of 15 amino acids. Germline CDR1 is LGHNA and CDR2 is YNFKEQ. The CDR3, as DNA: TGTGCCAGCAGCCAATGGAAAGGCACTAATGAAAAACTGTTTTTT. Translating gives CASSQWKGTNEKLFF.

This clonotype is a singleton in its sample. The chain joins TRBV13 to TRBJ1-1, with D tentatively TRBD1 (6 bases). The CDR3 spans 15 residues. In germline, CDR1 is PRHDT, CDR2 FYEKMQ (reference sequence). With 0 bases removed from V and 3 bases from J, the gap between germline ends came to 11 bases. CDR3 bases: TGTGCCAGCAGCTTAGGCAGGGGTCGGTACACTGAAGCTTTCTTT. Protein sequence: CASSLGRGRYTEAFF.

The chain has TRBV10-3 and TRBJ2-7, with D possibly matching TRBD1 (5 bases). Germline V CDR1 and CDR2: ENHRY, SYGVKD. The CDR3 extends over 15 amino acids. Trimming stripped 2 bases from V and 1 base from J, with 12 bases between. CDR3 bases: TGTGCCATCAGTGAGGAAGGGGCCCCTTCCTACGAGCAGTACGTC. Protein product: CAISEEGAPSYEQYV.

The chain carries TRBV19 and TRBJ2-1, with 12 bases matching TRBD1. CDR1 is LNHDA, CDR2 SQIVND, per germline (reference sequence). This CDR3 region has 17 residues. Unmatched junction bases numbered 6, after V lost 4 bases and J lost 2 bases. In DNA form, the CDR3 reads TGTGCCAGTAGTACCCCTAGGGACAGGGGGCCCTACAATGAGCAGTTCTTC. This gives the protein CASSTPRDRGPYNEQFF. Using reference TRBV19 and TRBJ2-1 for the parts outside the CDR3, the full variable domain is DGGITQSPKYLFRKEGQNVTLSCEQNLNHDAMYWYRQDPGQGLRLIYYSQIVNDFQKGDIAEGYSVSREKKESFPLTVTSAQKNPTAFYLCASSTPRDRGPYNEQFFGPGTRLTVL.

The chain carries TRBV2 and TRBJ1-1; D gene uncertain. The V gene lost 4 bases and the J gene lost 2 bases, with 8 bases spanning the gap. This CDR3 is 13 amino acids long. From germline, CDR1 is SNHLY and CDR2 FYNNEI. In nucleotides, the CDR3 is TGTGCCAGCAGTGGGGGAACTAACACTGAAGCTTTCTTT. This codes for CASSGGTNTEAFF.

This sequence joins TRBV20-1 and TRBJ1-1; a possible D gene is TRBD1 (6 bases). The V gene's germline CDR1 is DFQATT and CDR2 SNEGSKA (reference sequence). V lost 3 bases, J lost 2 bases, and 7 bases lay in between. This CDR3 is built from 12 residues. The CDR3 loop is CSARDSNTEAFF. The CDR3 nucleotides read TGCAGTGCTAGGGACAGTAACACTGAAGCTTTCTTT.

This clonotype was counted only a few times. The rearrangement links TRBV19 to TRBJ1-1, with unresolved D. Germline V gives CDR1 LNHDA, CDR2 SQIVND (reference sequence). The germline V and J ends were trimmed by 2 bases and 5 bases, with 9 bases remaining between them. This CDR3 region has 13 residues. The CDR3 bases are TGTGCCAGTAGTATACCAGCGGGAACTGAAGCTTTCTTT. Translation gives CASSIPAGTEAFF.

The genes are TRBV7-9 and TRBJ2-1, with TRBD1 matching over 10 bases. The CDR3 contains 13 residues. Germline CDR1 reads SEHNR; CDR2 reads FQNEAQ (reference sequence). V gave up 3 bases and J gave up 13 bases; unmatched junction bases: 6. The CDR3 nucleotides are TGTGCCAGCAGCTTCGACAGGGGGCAAGGACAGTTCTTC. This translates into CASSFDRGQGQFF. Using reference TRBV7-9 and TRBJ2-1 for the parts outside the CDR3, the full variable domain is DTGVSQNPRHKITKRGQNVTFRCDPISEHNRLYWYRQTLGQGPEFLTYFQNEAQLEKSRLLSDRFSAERPKGSFSTLEIQRTEQGDSAMYLCASSFDRGQGQFFGPGTRLTVL.

This chain connects TRBV6-5 to TRBJ2-1; TRBD2 might be the D (7 bases). From germline, CDR1 is MNHEY and CDR2 SVGAGI. This CDR3 is built from 19 residues. The V end was cut by 4 bases, the J end by 0 bases, with 22 bases between. The CDR3 is CASSFLPGGQGSSYNEQFF. The CDR3 region has the DNA TGTGCCAGCAGTTTCCTACCCGGGGGGCAGGGAAGCTCCTACAATGAGCAGTTCTTC.

The rearrangement uses TRBV27 and TRBJ2-1; tentatively, D is TRBD1 (6 bases). CDR1 is MNHEY and CDR2 is SMNVEV in the germline V gene (reference sequence). The length of the CDR3 is 13 residues. Trimming left V 1 base short and J 5 bases short, with 6 bases between. DNA of the CDR3: TGTGCCAGCAGTTTATGGGACAACAATGAGCAGTTCTTC. It encodes CASSLWDNNEQFF.

This clonotype showed up just a few times. The chain uses TRBV11-2 and TRBJ1-2, with D tentatively TRBD1 (6 bases). V lost 1 base and J 2 bases, leaving 14 bases between the germline ends. Germline V gene lookup returns CDR1 SGHAT and CDR2 FQNNGV. The CDR3 runs to 16 residues. This CDR3 is CASSLGRQGKNYGYTF. The DNA of the CDR3 is TGTGCCAGCAGCTTAGGCCGGCAGGGGAAGAACTATGGCTACACCTTC.

In its sample, this clonotype was seen a few times. The rearrangement joins TRBV4-3 to TRBJ2-1; 7 positions agree with TRBD1. This CDR3 has 17 amino acids. V trimming: 0 bases; J trimming: 4 bases; junction bases outside the gene matches: 9. CDR1 and CDR2 from the germline V gene are LGHNA and YSLEER. The CDR3 DNA follows: TGCGCCAGCAGCCAAGACCTTCTAAGGGGGCAATACAATGAGCAGTTCTTC. Encoded protein: CASSQDLLRGQYNEQFF.

The count of this clonotype is one. The junction departs from the called germline gene at one end, perhaps through a read error. The chain employs TRBV7-4 and TRBJ1-2; 9 bases align to TRBD1. Germline V lookup: CDR1 SGHVT, CDR2 SQSDAQ. The CDR3 loop spans 15 amino acids. CDR3 residues: CASSLAGQGHYGYSF. The CDR3 DNA follows: TGTGCCAGCAGCTTAGCGGGACAGGGCCACTATGGCTACTCCTTC.

This clonotype has a handful of counts. The chain joins TRBV6-6 to TRBJ2-3; 10 bases are shared with TRBD2. V lost 7 bases to trimming and J lost 6 bases; unmatched junction nucleotides: 10. The CDR3 runs 15 residues. Germline V gene lookup returns CDR1 MNHNY and CDR2 SVGAGI (reference sequence). CDR3 protein: CASIKSGGAVDTQYF. DNA for the CDR3: TGTGCCAGCATTAAAAGCGGGGGGGCCGTGGATACGCAGTATTTT.